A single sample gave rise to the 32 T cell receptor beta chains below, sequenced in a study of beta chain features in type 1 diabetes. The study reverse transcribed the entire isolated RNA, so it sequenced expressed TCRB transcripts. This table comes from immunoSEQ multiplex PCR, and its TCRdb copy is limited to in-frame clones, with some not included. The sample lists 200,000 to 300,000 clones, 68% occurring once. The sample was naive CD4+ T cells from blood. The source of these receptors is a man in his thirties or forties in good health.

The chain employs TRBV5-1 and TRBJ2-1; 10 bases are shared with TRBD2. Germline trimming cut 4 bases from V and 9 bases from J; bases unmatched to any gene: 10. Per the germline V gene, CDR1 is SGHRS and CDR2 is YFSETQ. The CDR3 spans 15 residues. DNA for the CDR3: TGCGCCAGCAGCCCCGGGACTAGCGAGGGCCGTGAGCAGTTCTTC. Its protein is CASSPGTSEGREQFF.

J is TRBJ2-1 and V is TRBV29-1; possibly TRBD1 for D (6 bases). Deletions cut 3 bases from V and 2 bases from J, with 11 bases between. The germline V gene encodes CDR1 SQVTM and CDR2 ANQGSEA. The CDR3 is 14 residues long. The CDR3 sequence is CSVERGSTYNEQFF. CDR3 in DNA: TGCAGCGTTGAGAGGGGGAGCACCTACAATGAGCAGTTCTTC.

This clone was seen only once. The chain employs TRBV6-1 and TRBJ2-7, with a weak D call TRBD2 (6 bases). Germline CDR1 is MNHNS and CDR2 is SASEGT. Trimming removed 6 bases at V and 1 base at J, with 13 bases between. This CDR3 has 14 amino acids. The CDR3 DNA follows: TGTGCCAGCAGACACGGGGGTTCATCCTACGAGCAGTACTTC. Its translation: CASRHGGSSYEQYF.

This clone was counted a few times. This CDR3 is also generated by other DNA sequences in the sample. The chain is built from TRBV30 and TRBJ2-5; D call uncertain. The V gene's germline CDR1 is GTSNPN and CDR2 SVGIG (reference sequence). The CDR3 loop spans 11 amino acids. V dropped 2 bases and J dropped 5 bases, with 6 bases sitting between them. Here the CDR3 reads CAWSPRETQYF. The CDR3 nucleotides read TGTGCCTGGAGTCCTAGGGAGACCCAGTACTTC.

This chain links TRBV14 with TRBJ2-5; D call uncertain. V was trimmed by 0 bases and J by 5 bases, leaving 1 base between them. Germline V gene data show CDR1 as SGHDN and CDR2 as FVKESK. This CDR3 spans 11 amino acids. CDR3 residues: CASSQDETQYF. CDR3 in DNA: TGTGCCAGCAGCCAAGATGAGACCCAGTACTTC.

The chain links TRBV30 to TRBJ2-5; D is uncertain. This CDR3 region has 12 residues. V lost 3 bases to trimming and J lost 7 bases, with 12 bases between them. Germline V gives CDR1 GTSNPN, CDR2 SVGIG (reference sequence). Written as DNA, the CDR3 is TGTGCCTGGAGCACTTGGGGTGGGACCCAGTACTTC. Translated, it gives CAWSTWGGTQYF.

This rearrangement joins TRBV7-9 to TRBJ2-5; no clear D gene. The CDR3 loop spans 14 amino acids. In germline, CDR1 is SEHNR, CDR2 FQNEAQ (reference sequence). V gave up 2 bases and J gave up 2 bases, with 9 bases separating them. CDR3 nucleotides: TGTGCCAGCAGCTTATTAGACTTTCAAGAGACCCAGTACTTC. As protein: CASSLLDFQETQYF.

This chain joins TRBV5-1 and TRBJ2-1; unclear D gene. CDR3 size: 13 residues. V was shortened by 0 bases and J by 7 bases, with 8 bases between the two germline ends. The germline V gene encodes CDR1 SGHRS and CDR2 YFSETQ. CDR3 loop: CASSLASSNEQFF. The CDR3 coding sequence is TGCGCCAGCAGCTTGGCGTCCTCGAATGAGCAGTTCTTC.

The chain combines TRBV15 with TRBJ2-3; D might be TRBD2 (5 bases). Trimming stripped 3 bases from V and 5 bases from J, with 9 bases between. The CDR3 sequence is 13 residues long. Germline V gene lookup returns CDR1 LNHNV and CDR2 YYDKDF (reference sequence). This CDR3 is CATSRVLEDTQYF. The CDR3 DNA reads TGTGCCACCAGCAGGGTACTAGAAGATACGCAGTATTTT.

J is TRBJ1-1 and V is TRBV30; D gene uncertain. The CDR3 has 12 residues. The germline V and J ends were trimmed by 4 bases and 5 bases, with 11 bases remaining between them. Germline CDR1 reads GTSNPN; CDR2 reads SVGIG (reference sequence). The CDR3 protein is CAWTRRRTEAFF. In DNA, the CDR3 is TGTGCCTGGACCCGCCGGAGGACTGAAGCTTTCTTT.

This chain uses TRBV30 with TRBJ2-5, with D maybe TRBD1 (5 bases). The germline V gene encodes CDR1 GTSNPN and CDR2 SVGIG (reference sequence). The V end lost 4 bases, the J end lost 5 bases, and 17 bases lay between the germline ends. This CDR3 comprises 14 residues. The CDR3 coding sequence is TGTGCCTGGACTAGACAAGGGGCGGCCGAGACCCAGTACTTC. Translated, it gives CAWTRQGAAETQYF. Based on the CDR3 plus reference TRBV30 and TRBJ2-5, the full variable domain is SQTIHQWPATLVQPVGSPLSLECTVEGTSNPNLYWYRQAAGRGLQLLFYSVGIGQISSEVPQNLSASRPQDRQFILSSKKLLLSDSGFYLCAWTRQGAAETQYFGPGTRLLVL.

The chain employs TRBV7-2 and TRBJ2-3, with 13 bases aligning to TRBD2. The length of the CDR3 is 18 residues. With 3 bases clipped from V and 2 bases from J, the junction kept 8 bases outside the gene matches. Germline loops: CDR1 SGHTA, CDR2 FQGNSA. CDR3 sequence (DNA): TGTGCCAGCAGCTTCACCGGGACTAGCGGGACTGCCACAGATACGCAGTATTTT. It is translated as CASSFTGTSGTATDTQYF.

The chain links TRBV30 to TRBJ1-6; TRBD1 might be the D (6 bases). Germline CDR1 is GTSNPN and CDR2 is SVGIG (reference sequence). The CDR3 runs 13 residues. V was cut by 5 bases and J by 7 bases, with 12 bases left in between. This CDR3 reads CAWEGGFNSPLHF. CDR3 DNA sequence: TGTGCCTGGGAGGGGGGATTCAATTCACCCCTCCACTTT.

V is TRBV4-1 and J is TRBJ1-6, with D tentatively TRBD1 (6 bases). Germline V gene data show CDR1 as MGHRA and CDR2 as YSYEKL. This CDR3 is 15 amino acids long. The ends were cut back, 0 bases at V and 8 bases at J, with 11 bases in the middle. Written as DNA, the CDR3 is TGCGCCAGCAGCCAAGAGGGGGCGAGGTATTCACCCCTCCACTTT. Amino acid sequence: CASSQEGARYSPLHF.

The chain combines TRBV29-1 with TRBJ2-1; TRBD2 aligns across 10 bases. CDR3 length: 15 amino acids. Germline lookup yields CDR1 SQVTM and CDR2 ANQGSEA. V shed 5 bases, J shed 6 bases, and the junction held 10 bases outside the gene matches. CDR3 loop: CSVTTTSGAFNEQFF. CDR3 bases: TGCAGCGTTACTACAACTAGCGGGGCTTTCAATGAGCAGTTCTTC.

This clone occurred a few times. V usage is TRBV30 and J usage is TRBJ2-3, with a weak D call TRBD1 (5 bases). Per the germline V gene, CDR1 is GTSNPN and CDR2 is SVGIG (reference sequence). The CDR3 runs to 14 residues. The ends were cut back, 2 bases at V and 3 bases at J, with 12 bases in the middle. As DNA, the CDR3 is TGTGCCTGGAGTTGGCAGGGTCGGACAGATACGCAGTATTTT. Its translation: CAWSWQGRTDTQYF.

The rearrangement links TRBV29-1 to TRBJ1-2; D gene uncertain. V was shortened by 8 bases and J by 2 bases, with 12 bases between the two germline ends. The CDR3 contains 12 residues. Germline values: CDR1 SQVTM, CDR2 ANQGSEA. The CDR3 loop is CSITWTNYGYTF. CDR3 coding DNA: TGCAGCATTACTTGGACGAACTATGGCTACACCTTC.

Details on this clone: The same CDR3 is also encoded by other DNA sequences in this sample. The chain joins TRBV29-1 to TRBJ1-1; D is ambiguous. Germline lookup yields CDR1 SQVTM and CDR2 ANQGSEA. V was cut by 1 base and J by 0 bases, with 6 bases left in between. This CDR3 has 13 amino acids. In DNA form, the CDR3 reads TGCAGCGTTGAAGGGAAAATGAACACTGAAGCTTTCTTT. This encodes CSVEGKMNTEAFF.

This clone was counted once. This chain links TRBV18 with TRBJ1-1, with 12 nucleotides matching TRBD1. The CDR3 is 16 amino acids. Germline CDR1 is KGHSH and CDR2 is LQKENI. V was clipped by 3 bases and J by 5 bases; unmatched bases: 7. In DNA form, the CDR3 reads TGTGCCAGCTCACCCCGGGACAGGGGGCCTGGTACTGAAGCTTTCTTT. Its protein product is CASSPRDRGPGTEAFF.

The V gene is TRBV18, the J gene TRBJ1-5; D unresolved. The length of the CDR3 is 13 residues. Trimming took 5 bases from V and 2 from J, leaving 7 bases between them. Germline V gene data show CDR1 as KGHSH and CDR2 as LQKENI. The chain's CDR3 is CASSTDRNQPQHF. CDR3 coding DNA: TGTGCCAGCTCAACAGACCGCAATCAGCCCCAGCATTTT.

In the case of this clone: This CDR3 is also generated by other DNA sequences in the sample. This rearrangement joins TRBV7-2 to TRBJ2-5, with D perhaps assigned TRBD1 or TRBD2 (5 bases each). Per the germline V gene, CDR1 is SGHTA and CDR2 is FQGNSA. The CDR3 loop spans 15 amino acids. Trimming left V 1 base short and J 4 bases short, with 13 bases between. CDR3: CASSLDGGRGETQYF. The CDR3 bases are TGTGCCAGCAGCTTAGATGGGGGTCGGGGAGAGACCCAGTACTTC.

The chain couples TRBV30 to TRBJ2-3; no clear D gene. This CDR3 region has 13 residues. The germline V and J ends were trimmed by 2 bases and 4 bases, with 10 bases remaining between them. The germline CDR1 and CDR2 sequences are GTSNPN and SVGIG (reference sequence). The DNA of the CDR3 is TGTGCCTGGAGTTCCGGCGGCCCAGATACGCAGTATTTT. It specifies CAWSSGGPDTQYF.

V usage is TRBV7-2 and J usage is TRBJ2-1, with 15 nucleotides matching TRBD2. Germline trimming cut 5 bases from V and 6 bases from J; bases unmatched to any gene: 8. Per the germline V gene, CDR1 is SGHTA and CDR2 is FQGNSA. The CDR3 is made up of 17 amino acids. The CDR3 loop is CASSAPPGLAGGNEQFF. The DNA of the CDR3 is TGTGCCAGCAGCGCACCGCCGGGACTAGCGGGAGGCAATGAGCAGTTCTTC.

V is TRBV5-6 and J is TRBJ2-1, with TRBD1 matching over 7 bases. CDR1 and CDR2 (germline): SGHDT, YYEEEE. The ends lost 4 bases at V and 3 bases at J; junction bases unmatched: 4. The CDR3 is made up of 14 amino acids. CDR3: CASSGQDHYNEQFF. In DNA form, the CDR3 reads TGTGCCAGCAGCGGACAGGATCACTACAATGAGCAGTTCTTC.

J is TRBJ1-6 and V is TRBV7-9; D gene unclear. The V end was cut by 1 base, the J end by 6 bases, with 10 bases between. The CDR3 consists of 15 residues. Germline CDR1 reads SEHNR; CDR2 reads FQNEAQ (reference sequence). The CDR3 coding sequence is TGTGCCAGCAGCTTAGGTTACAGTAGTAATTCACCCCTCCACTTT. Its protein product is CASSLGYSSNSPLHF.

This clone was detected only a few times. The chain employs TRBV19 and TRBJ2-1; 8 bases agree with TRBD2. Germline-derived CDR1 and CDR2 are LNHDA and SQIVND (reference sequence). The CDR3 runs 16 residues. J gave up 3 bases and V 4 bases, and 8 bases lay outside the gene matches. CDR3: CASSNPGGTSYNEQFF. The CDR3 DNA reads TGTGCCAGTAGTAATCCGGGAGGGACAAGCTACAATGAGCAGTTCTTC. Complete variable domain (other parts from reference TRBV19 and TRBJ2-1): DGGITQSPKYLFRKEGQNVTLSCEQNLNHDAMYWYRQDPGQGLRLIYYSQIVNDFQKGDIAEGYSVSREKKESFPLTVTSAQKNPTAFYLCASSNPGGTSYNEQFFGPGTRLTVL.

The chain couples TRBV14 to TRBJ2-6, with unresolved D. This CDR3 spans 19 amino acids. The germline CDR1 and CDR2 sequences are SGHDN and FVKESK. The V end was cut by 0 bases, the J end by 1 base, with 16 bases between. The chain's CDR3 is CASSQDVVFGKSGANVLTF. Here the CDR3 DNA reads TGTGCCAGCAGCCAAGATGTAGTGTTTGGGAAATCTGGGGCCAACGTCCTGACTTTC.

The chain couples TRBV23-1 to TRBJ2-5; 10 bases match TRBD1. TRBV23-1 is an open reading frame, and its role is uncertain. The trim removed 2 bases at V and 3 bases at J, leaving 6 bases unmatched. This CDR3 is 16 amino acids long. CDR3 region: CASSQRDRGVKETQYF. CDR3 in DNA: TGCGCCAGCAGTCAACGGGACAGGGGCGTGAAAGAGACCCAGTACTTC.

The CDR3 loop is CASSLSTGKETQYF. The CDR3 DNA follows: TGTGCCAGCAGCTTATCAACAGGGAAAGAGACCCAGTACTTC. This rearrangement joins TRBV11-2 to TRBJ2-5; TRBD1 might be the D (6 bases). The CDR3 consists of 14 residues. Germline V gene data show CDR1 as SGHAT and CDR2 as FQNNGV. V was clipped by 2 bases and J by 3 bases, with 10 bases between them. The full variable domain, completed using reference TRBV11-2 and TRBJ2-5, is EAGVAQSPRYKIIEKRQSVAFWCNPISGHATLYWYQQILGQGPKLLIQFQNNGVVDDSQLPKDRFSAERLKGVDSTLKIQPAKLEDSAVYLCASSLSTGKETQYFGPGTRLLVL.

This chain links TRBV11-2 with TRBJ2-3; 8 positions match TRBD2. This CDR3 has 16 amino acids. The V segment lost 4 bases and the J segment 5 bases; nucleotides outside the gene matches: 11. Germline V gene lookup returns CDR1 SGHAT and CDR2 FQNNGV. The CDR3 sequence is CASSSGLDPSRDTQYF. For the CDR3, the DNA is TGTGCCAGCAGCTCGGGACTAGACCCTTCGAGAGATACGCAGTATTTT.

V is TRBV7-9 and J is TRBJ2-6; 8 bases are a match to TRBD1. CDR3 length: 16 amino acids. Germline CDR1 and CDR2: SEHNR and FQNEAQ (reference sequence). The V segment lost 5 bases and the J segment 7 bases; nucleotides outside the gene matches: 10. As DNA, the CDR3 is TGTGCCAGCAGCCTCGAGGGACAGGCCCGAGCCAACGTCCTGACTTTC. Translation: CASSLEGQARANVLTF. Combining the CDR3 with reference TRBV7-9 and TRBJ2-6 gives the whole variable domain DTGVSQNPRHKITKRGQNVTFRCDPISEHNRLYWYRQTLGQGPEFLTYFQNEAQLEKSRLLSDRFSAERPKGSFSTLEIQRTEQGDSAMYLCASSLEGQARANVLTFGAGSRLTVL.

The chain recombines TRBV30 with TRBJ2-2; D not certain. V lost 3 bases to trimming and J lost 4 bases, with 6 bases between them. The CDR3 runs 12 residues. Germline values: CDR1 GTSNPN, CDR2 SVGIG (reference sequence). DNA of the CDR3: TGTGCCTGGAGACAGCTCACCGGGGAGCTGTTTTTT. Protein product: CAWRQLTGELFF.